Presented here are 14 T cell receptor beta chains from one specimen sequenced in a study of blood T cell repertoires in COVID-19. Produced via immunoSEQ multiplex PCR; TCRdb's table is partial and in-frame only. Here the sample spans fewer than 350,000 clones, about 86% being singletons. The sample consisted of peripheral blood. These receptors originate from an older woman with active or convalescent COVID-19.

The chain joins TRBV23-1 to TRBJ1-1, with 9 bases that match TRBD1. TRBV23-1 is sorted into the ORF group, with uncertain function. This CDR3 comprises 17 residues. The J segment lost 1 base and the V segment lost 0 bases, leaving 6 bases of the junction unmatched. The CDR3 is CASSQSSDRGTNTEAFF. The CDR3 nucleotides are TGCGCCAGCAGTCAATCGTCGGACAGGGGTACGAACACTGAAGCTTTCTTT.

This chain joins TRBV5-6 and TRBJ2-7; D gene unclear. The CDR3 is made up of 14 amino acids. Germline V gene data show CDR1 as SGHDT and CDR2 as YYEEEE. The V and J ends lost 4 bases and 2 bases respectively, with 13 bases between them. The CDR3 nucleotides are TGTGCCAGCAGCCGCCTATCGCAAACCTACGAGCAGTACTTC. It yields the protein CASSRLSQTYEQYF.

V is TRBV6-5 and J is TRBJ2-5; TRBD1 agrees at 8 bases. The CDR3 is made up of 13 amino acids. The V gene's germline CDR1 is MNHEY and CDR2 SVGAGI. The V segment lost 6 bases and the J segment 5 bases; nucleotides outside the gene matches: 5. CDR3 in amino acids: CASSPYRGETQYF. The CDR3 DNA reads as TGTGCCAGCAGCCCATACAGGGGGGAGACCCAGTACTTC.

This chain links TRBV24-1 with TRBJ1-4, with D hard to call. This CDR3 has 20 amino acids. Germline lookup yields CDR1 KGHDR and CDR2 SFDVKD. V gave up 5 bases and J gave up 0 bases, with 24 bases separating them. The CDR3 spells CATSGSNIVRKTSTNEKLFF. In DNA, the CDR3 is TGTGCCACCAGTGGTTCTAACATCGTGAGGAAAACCTCAACTAATGAAAAACTGTTTTTT.

V and J are TRBV11-2 and TRBJ1-4; D gene ambiguous. CDR3 length: 14 residues. Germline V gene lookup returns CDR1 SGHAT and CDR2 FQNNGV. Trimming took 6 bases from V and 5 from J, leaving 13 bases between them. Here the CDR3 reads CASSVATRNEKLFF. The CDR3 DNA reads as TGTGCCAGCAGTGTTGCAACTCGGAATGAAAAACTGTTTTTT.

V usage is TRBV6-5 and J usage is TRBJ1-4, with 7 bases fitting TRBD1. With 5 bases clipped from V and 5 bases from J, the junction kept 8 bases outside the gene matches. This CDR3 contains 15 residues. CDR1 and CDR2 (germline): MNHEY, SVGAGI. CDR3 sequence: CASSRTSGGNEKLFF. CDR3 sequence (DNA): TGTGCCAGCAGTCGGACCTCAGGGGGGAATGAAAAACTGTTTTTT.

The V gene is TRBV7-9, the J gene TRBJ1-4; 9 positions match TRBD1. The germline CDR1 and CDR2 sequences are SEHNR and FQNEAQ (reference sequence). The J segment lost 8 bases and the V segment lost 5 bases, leaving 6 bases of the junction unmatched. This CDR3 comprises 14 residues. The CDR3 region is CASSRTGDEEKLFF. The CDR3 coding sequence is TGTGCCAGCAGCCGGACAGGGGACGAGGAAAAACTGTTTTTT.

The V call is TRBV25-1, the J call TRBJ1-4; D possibly corresponds to TRBD1 (6 bases). This CDR3 has 14 residues. CDR1 MGHDK and CDR2 SYGVNS come from the germline V gene. V lost 4 bases and J lost 3, with 9 bases in between. In DNA, the CDR3 is TGTGCCAGCAGTGTGGCAGGGGCTAATGAAAAACTGTTTTTT. Amino acid sequence: CASSVAGANEKLFF.

This chain connects TRBV30 to TRBJ2-1, with D possibly being TRBD1 (5 bases). This CDR3 contains 14 residues. Germline V gives CDR1 GTSNPN, CDR2 SVGIG (reference sequence). Trimming cost V 5 bases and J 5 bases, with 16 bases left between them. The CDR3 DNA reads as TGTGCCTGGGCCGCAGGGTTAGGGGACAATGAGCAGTTCTTC. Translation gives CAWAAGLGDNEQFF.

CDR3: CASSRWTGEDYGYTF. CDR3 coding DNA: TGTGCCAGCAGCCGGTGGACGGGGGAGGACTATGGCTACACCTTC. This chain joins TRBV7-9 and TRBJ1-2; TRBD1 is a possible D gene (5 bases). Germline loops: CDR1 SEHNR, CDR2 FQNEAQ (reference sequence). V was shortened by 5 bases and J by 3 bases, with 16 bases between the two germline ends. The length of the CDR3 is 15 residues.

The gene calls are TRBV28 and TRBJ1-6; D gene uncertain. The CDR3 length is 11 residues. With 3 bases removed from V and 8 bases from J, the gap between germline ends came to 2 bases. In germline, CDR1 is MDHEN, CDR2 SYDVKM. This CDR3 is CASSFDSPLHF. The CDR3 nucleotides read TGTGCCAGCAGTTTCGATTCACCCCTCCACTTT.

The chain employs TRBV19 and TRBJ1-2; D unclear. Trimming removed 3 bases from V and 8 bases from J, with 19 bases in between. Germline lookup yields CDR1 LNHDA and CDR2 SQIVND (reference sequence). This CDR3 is built from 15 residues. The DNA for the CDR3 is TGTGCCAGTAGTATTATGGTCACTGGGAGAGCCGGCTACACCTTC. This codes for CASSIMVTGRAGYTF.

The rearrangement uses TRBV5-6 and TRBJ1-5; TRBD1 might be the D (6 bases). Per germline, CDR1 SGHDT and CDR2 YYEEEE. Trimming removed 0 bases from V and 1 base from J, with 8 bases in between. The CDR3 has 15 amino acids. In DNA, the CDR3 is TGTGCCAGCAGCTTGGGGGGGCTCAGCAATCAGCCCCAGCATTTT. Residues: CASSLGGLSNQPQHF.

The V call is TRBV12-3 or TRBV12-4, the J call TRBJ2-7; D remains unclear. The CDR3 covers 13 residues. V dropped 5 bases and J dropped 2 bases, with 10 bases sitting between them. Here the CDR3 DNA reads TGTGCCAGCAGTCGGTCAGGCACCTACGAGCAGTACTTC. Translated: CASSRSGTYEQYF.